The 9 T cell receptor beta chains listed next were all sequenced from one sample in a study of vaccination effects on CD4 cells after COVID-19. The antigens these receptors bind are not known. TCRdb keeps only in-frame clones here, not all; method: immunoSEQ multiplex PCR. The data contain 30,000 or so clones, 60% to 80% of them singletons. Scientists isolated CD4+ T cells after a roughly ten-day culture period ended. The specimen comprised CD4+ T cells from PBMCs cultured without peptide, sampled before COVID-19 vaccination. These receptors came from a human donor who received a COVID-19 vaccine.

This clone occurred a few times. The chain couples TRBV29-1 to TRBJ2-1; D might be TRBD1 (5 bases). Germline V gives CDR1 SQVTM, CDR2 ANQGSEA. V dropped 1 base and J dropped 0 bases, with 10 bases sitting between them. This CDR3 contains 15 residues. The CDR3: CSVEGTKSSYNEQFF. As DNA, the CDR3 is TGCAGCGTTGAAGGGACAAAAAGCTCCTACAATGAGCAGTTCTTC.

This clone turned up a few times. This sequence joins TRBV5-5 and TRBJ2-1; 8 bases align to TRBD2. The V segment lost 4 bases and the J segment 3 bases; nucleotides outside the gene matches: 12. The CDR3 totals 17 residues. In germline, CDR1 is SGHKS, CDR2 YYEKEE (reference sequence). The CDR3: CASSGDSTGGVYNEQFF. The DNA for the CDR3 is TGTGCCAGCAGCGGGGATAGCACGGGAGGGGTCTACAATGAGCAGTTCTTC. Based on the CDR3 plus reference TRBV5-5 and TRBJ2-1, the full variable domain is DAGVTQSPTHLIKTRGQQVTLRCSPISGHKSVSWYQQVLGQGPQFIFQYYEKEERGRGNFPDRFSARQFPNYSSELNVNALLLGDSALYLCASSGDSTGGVYNEQFFGPGTRLTVL.

The table lists this clone with a count of one. The chain joins TRBV10-3 to TRBJ1-3; D remains ambiguous. Per germline, CDR1 ENHRY and CDR2 SYGVKD. The CDR3 runs 13 residues. The V gene lost 4 bases and the J gene lost 1 base, with 5 bases spanning the gap. CDR3 nucleotides: TGTGCCATCAGTGGAGAATCTGGAAACACCATATATTTT. Residues: CAISGESGNTIYF.

This clone was detected only a few times. The chain joins TRBV7-9 to TRBJ1-4; 7 positions match TRBD1. The CDR3 is 15 residues long. CDR1 is SEHNR, CDR2 FQNEAQ, per germline (reference sequence). V lost 1 base and J lost 6; bases outside the gene matches: 5. The CDR3 spells CASSLGQGFDEKLFF. The CDR3 DNA reads TGTGCCAGCAGCTTAGGACAGGGTTTTGATGAAAAACTGTTTTTT.

V is TRBV4-1 and J is TRBJ1-2; 9 nucleotides align to TRBD1. The CDR3 has 16 amino acids. Germline V gives CDR1 MGHRA, CDR2 YSYEKL. J gave up 3 bases and V 2 bases, and 7 bases lay outside the gene matches. The CDR3 DNA sequence: TGCGCCAGCAGCCAACAAGGTACAGGGGGCGACTATGGCTACACCTTC. Its protein product is CASSQQGTGGDYGYTF.

V gene TRBV19 combines with J gene TRBJ2-7, with unresolved D. From germline, CDR1 is LNHDA and CDR2 SQIVND (reference sequence). The CDR3 consists of 14 residues. With 5 bases removed from V and 1 base from J, the gap between germline ends came to 12 bases. The CDR3 sequence: CASSASDGSYEQYF. The CDR3, as DNA: TGTGCCAGTAGTGCCTCGGACGGATCCTACGAGCAGTACTTC. Supplemented by reference TRBV19 and TRBJ2-7, the full variable domain reads DGGITQSPKYLFRKEGQNVTLSCEQNLNHDAMYWYRQDPGQGLRLIYYSQIVNDFQKGDIAEGYSVSREKKESFPLTVTSAQKNPTAFYLCASSASDGSYEQYFGPGTRLTVT.

This clone was seen more than once but under ten times. The V and J genes are TRBV5-4 and TRBJ2-1; D gene ambiguous. This CDR3 comprises 15 residues. Germline V CDR1 and CDR2: SGHNT, YYREEE (reference sequence). Trimming removed 0 bases from V and 6 bases from J, with 13 bases in between. This chain's CDR3 is CASSLDGVKANEQFF. The DNA of the CDR3 is TGTGCCAGCAGCTTGGATGGGGTAAAGGCCAATGAGCAGTTCTTC.

This clone was counted a few times. The chain carries TRBV5-1 and TRBJ1-5, with TRBD1 identical over 8 bases. Germline V CDR1 and CDR2: SGHRS, YFSETQ. The CDR3 spans 15 residues. Trimming cost V 0 bases and J 4 bases; bases outside gene matches: 3. The CDR3 loop reads CASSLGQGLNQPQHF. The CDR3, as DNA: TGCGCCAGCAGCTTGGGACAGGGGTTGAATCAGCCCCAGCATTTT.

The rearrangement links TRBV2 to TRBJ1-1; 9 nucleotides line up with TRBD1. This CDR3 has 11 residues. The V gene end was trimmed by 8 bases and the J gene end by 12 bases; junction bases not matched to a gene: 7. Germline CDR1 SNHLY, CDR2 FYNNEI. CDR3 region: CASGGQGVPFF. The CDR3 nucleotides read TGTGCCAGCGGGGGACAGGGAGTCCCTTTCTTT.